A selection of T cell receptor beta chains follows, all from one sample in a study of blood T cell repertoires in COVID-19. Only in-frame clones appear in the TCRdb table, and some are missing; sequencing was by immunoSEQ multiplex PCR. The sample includes some 200,000 clones, 70% to 90% seen only once; the top ten take about 6%. The sequenced sample was peripheral blood. These receptors originate from a man at least 80 years old with acute or convalescent COVID-19. The CDR3 runs from the conserved cysteine through the conserved F or W. D genes are given only for firm matches. Clone size is given for some rows only: seen once, a few or many times, or a class if the clone is expanded.

abundance,v_gene,d_gene,j_gene,CDR3aa,CDR3nt
NA,TRBV29-1,TRBD2,TRBJ2-7,CSVLREEGYEQYF,TGCAGCGTTCTCCGGGAGGAGGGCTACGAGCAGTACTTC
NA,TRBV7-9,TRBD2,TRBJ2-1,CASSSSRVAGTYNEQFF,TGTGCCAGCAGCTCCTCGAGGGTAGCGGGAACCTACAATGAGCAGTTCTTC
NA,TRBV14,NA,TRBJ2-7,CASSQTPPREQYF,TGTGCCAGCAGCCAAACTCCCCCTCGGGAGCAGTACTTC
NA,TRBV28,NA,TRBJ1-3,CASGSGTTGNTIYF,TGTGCCAGCGGCTCCGGGACAACTGGAAACACCATATATTTT
NA,TRBV7-6,TRBD2,TRBJ2-5,CASSWAGGAGETQYF,TGTGCCAGCAGCTGGGCCGGGGGGGCTGGAGAGACCCAGTACTTC
NA,TRBV11-2,NA,TRBJ1-3,CASSFSGNTIYF,TGTGCCAGCAGCTTCTCGGGAAACACCATATATTTT
few,TRBV30,NA,TRBJ1-2,CAWSLQGSQEYGYTF,TGTGCCTGGAGTCTACAGGGTTCCCAAGAATATGGCTACACCTTC
once,TRBV27,TRBD1,TRBJ1-4,CASSTTIRDRGHKLFF,TGTGCCAGCAGTACCACCATCCGGGACAGGGGGCATAAACTGTTTTTT
NA,TRBV7-9,NA,TRBJ2-3,CASSPPRTDPTDTQYF,TGTGCCAGCAGCCCTCCAAGGACAGACCCCACAGATACGCAGTATTTT
few,TRBV5-1,TRBD1,TRBJ2-5,CASSWGQDTQETQYF,TGCGCCAGCAGCTGGGGACAGGATACCCAAGAGACCCAGTACTTC
NA,TRBV12-3/TRBV12-4,TRBD1,TRBJ2-1,CASSWGQSNEQFF,TGTGCCAGCAGCTGGGGACAGAGCAATGAGCAGTTCTTC
few,TRBV5-8,TRBD2,TRBJ2-2,CASQLGTSGTGELFF,TGTGCCAGTCAGCTTGGGACTAGTGGCACCGGGGAGCTGTTTTTT
few,TRBV10-1,TRBD1,TRBJ2-7,CASSNSPRTGGEQYF,TGCGCCAGCAGTAACTCACCCCGGACAGGGGGCGAGCAGTACTTC
NA,TRBV18,NA,TRBJ1-6,CASSARGNSPLHF,TGTGCCAGCTCGGCCCGGGGAAATTCACCCCTCCACTTT
NA,TRBV27,TRBD1,TRBJ2-7,CASSEVQGAYEQYF,TGTGCCAGCAGCGAGGTTCAGGGGGCCTACGAGCAGTACTTC
NA,TRBV19,NA,TRBJ1-5,CASVGGVVSNQPQHF,TGTGCCAGCGTAGGGGGGGTGGTGAGCAATCAGCCCCAGCATTTT
NA,TRBV2,NA,TRBJ2-5,CASSTQDSRVWTQYF,TGTGCCAGCAGCACCCAGGACTCCCGGGTTTGGACCCAGTACTTC
NA,TRBV11-2,TRBD2,TRBJ2-1,CASSLRTSGNNEQFF,TGTGCCAGCAGCCTCAGGACTAGCGGCAACAATGAGCAGTTCTTC
NA,TRBV6-2/TRBV6-3,NA,TRBJ1-6,CASSYQTVNSPLHF,TGTGCCAGCAGTTACCAGACAGTCAATTCACCCCTCCACTTT
NA,TRBV19,NA,TRBJ1-3,CASGQFSGNTIYF,TGTGCCAGTGGACAGTTCTCTGGAAACACCATATATTTT
NA,TRBV27,TRBD1,TRBJ1-2,CASSSRPQGQGAGGYGYTF,TGTGCCAGCAGTTCAAGGCCCCAGGGACAGGGGGCAGGGGGCTATGGCTACACCTTC
NA,TRBV4-1,NA,TRBJ2-6,CASSQARERSGANVLTF,TGCGCCAGCAGCCAGGCCCGGGAGAGGTCTGGGGCCAACGTCCTGACTTTC
NA,TRBV5-5,NA,TRBJ2-3,CASSLEVAKDTQYF,TGTGCCAGCAGCTTGGAAGTGGCAAAAGATACGCAGTATTTT
NA,TRBV6-5,NA,TRBJ1-2,CASSRDSYGYTF,TGTGCCAGCAGTCGGGACTCCTATGGCTACACCTTC